This TCR beta chain was observed in a study of T cell changes during pregnancy in multiple sclerosis. Data came from immunoSEQ multiplex PCR; TCRdb stores just in-frame clones and leaves some out. The repertoire holds around 31,000 clones, with over 80% as singletons. The germline V gene encodes CDR1 SGHDT and CDR2 YYEEEE. J was trimmed by 5 bases and V by 3 bases; bases with no gene match: 6. The CDR3 runs 16 residues. This chain joins TRBV5-6 and TRBJ2-3; 13 bases are shared with TRBD2. The TCR comes from a female donor with multiple sclerosis, enrolled in a pregnancy study. The sequenced sample was CD8+ T cells from peripheral blood mononuclear cells, obtained in the first trimester of pregnancy. Here the CDR3 reads CASSYSGTSGVDTQYF. DNA for the CDR3: TGTGCCAGCAGCTACTCCGGGACTAGCGGGGTAGATACGCAGTATTTT.